A single sample gave rise to the 9 T cell receptor beta chains below, sequenced in a study of T cells in Graves' hyperthyroidism and ophthalmopathy. Researchers took RNA transcripts and amplified the TCR beta CDR3 regions from them. The HTBI primer set served for first-round RT-PCR of the TCR CDR3. TCRdb re-called the multiplex PCR reads with MiXCR, one entry per CDR3 protein. The sample yields fewer than 650,000 distinct CDR3 sequences, approximately 13% seen once. The sequencing sample was made of blood. These receptors came from a woman aged 25 to 39 with Graves' hyperthyroidism that later progressed to Graves' ophthalmopathy.

The sample holds many counts of this clonotype. The V gene is TRBV10-2, the J gene TRBJ1-6, with D possibly being TRBD1 (6 bases). The CDR3 covers 14 residues. V lost 3 bases, J lost 4 bases, and 7 bases lay in between. Germline CDR1 WSHSY, CDR2 SAAADI. CDR3: CASSETGYNSPLHF. As DNA, the CDR3 is TGCGCCAGCAGTGAAACAGGGTATAATTCACCCCTCCACTTT.

The V gene is TRBV28, the J gene TRBJ2-1; 11 nucleotides agree with TRBD1. Trimming at V came to 6 bases and at J to 2 bases, leaving 6 bases not matched to a gene. Germline V lookup: CDR1 MDHEN, CDR2 SYDVKM. The length of the CDR3 is 16 residues. As DNA, the CDR3 is TGTGCCAGCAGCCCCGGGACAGGGGGGCCCTACAATGAGCAGTTCTTC. Its translation is CASSPGTGGPYNEQFF.

Only a few counts were recorded for this clonotype. The rearrangement uses TRBV3-1 and TRBJ2-1; the D gene is possibly TRBD2 (5 bases). V shed 3 bases and J shed 3 bases, with 9 bases lying between them. CDR3 length: 14 amino acids. Germline-derived CDR1 and CDR2 are LGHDT and YNNKEL (reference sequence). The CDR3 nucleotides are TGTGCCAGCAGCCAGGCGGGCTACTACAATGAGCAGTTCTTC. Amino acids: CASSQAGYYNEQFF.

This clonotype was observed at least ten times. This chain joins TRBV12-3 or TRBV12-4 and TRBJ2-5; 7 bases align to TRBD2. The CDR3 contains 15 residues. V was pared by 6 bases and J by 1 base, with 8 bases of the junction left unmatched. This chain's CDR3 is CASRRAGEAQETQYF. Here the CDR3 DNA reads TGTGCCAGCAGGCGGGCGGGAGAGGCCCAAGAGACCCAGTACTTC.

This clonotype showed up many times. J is TRBJ1-1 and V is TRBV9; D might be TRBD1 (6 bases). V lost 4 bases and J 0 bases, leaving 13 bases between the germline ends. Germline V gene data show CDR1 as SGDLS and CDR2 as YYNGEE. The CDR3 length is 15 residues. CDR3 nucleotides: TGTGCCAGCAGCCCCTCGGACAGCATGAACACTGAAGCTTTCTTT. Protein: CASSPSDSMNTEAFF.

This clonotype was counted at least ten times. The chain employs TRBV29-1 and TRBJ2-3; D is possibly TRBD2 (5 bases). V lost 0 bases, J lost 1 base, and 11 bases lay in between. The CDR3 runs to 15 residues. Germline V gene sequence: CDR1 SQVTM, CDR2 ANQGSEA. The CDR3 region is CSVEDRGRGTDTQYF. CDR3 sequence (DNA): TGCAGCGTTGAAGATCGCGGGCGAGGCACAGATACGCAGTATTTT.

This clonotype has a count of ten or more. The chain uses TRBV11-2 and TRBJ1-1; 9 bases agree with TRBD1. The length of the CDR3 is 17 residues. Trimming at V came to 4 bases and at J to 1 base, leaving 10 bases not matched to a gene. Germline CDR1 is SGHAT and CDR2 is FQNNGV. The CDR3 sequence: CASSYGQGRSENTEAFF. The CDR3 DNA reads TGTGCCAGCAGCTATGGACAGGGGAGATCGGAGAACACTGAAGCTTTCTTT.

Ten or more counts support this clonotype. V gene TRBV27 combines with J gene TRBJ2-3; 12 bases match TRBD1. The CDR3 is made up of 21 amino acids. From germline, CDR1 is MNHEY and CDR2 SMNVEV (reference sequence). V lost 0 bases and J lost 5; bases outside the gene matches: 18. CDR3 in DNA: TGTGCCAGCAGTTTATCTCCGGGACAGGGGGCGAATCCTCCTCCGGTAGATACGCAGTATTTT. Translating gives CASSLSPGQGANPPPVDTQYF.

This clonotype was observed a handful of times. The chain links TRBV19 to TRBJ2-1; TRBD2 agrees at 16 bases. CDR3 length equals 17 residues. The V segment lost 5 bases and the J segment 5 bases; nucleotides outside the gene matches: 6. The germline CDR1 and CDR2 sequences are LNHDA and SQIVND (reference sequence). The CDR3, as DNA: TGTGCCAGTAGTGTGGGACTAGCGGGAGGGCCTGACAATGAGCAGTTCTTC. It codes for CASSVGLAGGPDNEQFF.